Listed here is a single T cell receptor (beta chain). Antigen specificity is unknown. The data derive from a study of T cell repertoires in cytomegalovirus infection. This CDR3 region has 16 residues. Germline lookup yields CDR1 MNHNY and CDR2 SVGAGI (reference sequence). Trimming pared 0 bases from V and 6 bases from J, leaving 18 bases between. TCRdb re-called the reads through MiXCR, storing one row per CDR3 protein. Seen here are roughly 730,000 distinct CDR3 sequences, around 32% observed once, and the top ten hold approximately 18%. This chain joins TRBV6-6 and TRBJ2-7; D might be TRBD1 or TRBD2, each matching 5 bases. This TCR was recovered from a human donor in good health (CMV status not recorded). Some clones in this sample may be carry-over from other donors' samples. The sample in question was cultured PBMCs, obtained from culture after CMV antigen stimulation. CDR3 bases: TGTGCCAGCAGTTACTCGCCGGGTTGGGGGAAATCCGAGCAGTACTTC. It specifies CASSYSPGWGKSEQYF.